These T cell receptor beta chains were read from a single sample in a study of blood T cells in healthy people across ages. MiXCR, applied by TCRdb to the 5' RACE reads, yields one record per CDR3 protein. The table includes some 760,000 distinct CDR3 sequences, more than 20% detected once. The same data also went into a second study, on T cells of mothers and their children.

The source material was blood. These TCRs come from a boy aged 10-17 years in good health. CDR3s include the opening cysteine and the closing phenylalanine or tryptophan. The order of the fields is clone size, V gene, D gene, J gene, CDR3 protein, CDR3 DNA. D genes are given only for firm matches. A clone size is listed for some rows: how often the clone was seen (once, few, many), or a class if it is expanded.

>-|TRBV12-3/TRBV12-4|-|TRBJ2-1
CASSTLNNEQFF
TGTGCCAGCAGCACGTTGAACAATGAGCAGTTCTTC
>few|TRBV15|-|TRBJ1-2
CATSRVAPGDYGYTF
TGTGCCACCAGCAGAGTCGCCCCAGGTGACTATGGCTACACCTTC
>-|TRBV4-1|-|TRBJ2-1
CASSQVRDTPTNEQFF
TGCGCCAGCAGCCAGGTACGGGACACCCCCACCAATGAGCAGTTCTTC
>few|TRBV5-1|TRBD2|TRBJ2-5
CASSPGAASGMETQYF
TGCGCCAGCAGCCCCGGGGCTGCTAGCGGGATGGAGACCCAGTACTTC
>-|TRBV12-5|TRBD1|TRBJ2-3
CASGLVGTGSGDTQYF
TGTGCTAGTGGTTTGGTAGGGACAGGGTCGGGAGATACGCAGTATTTT
>-|TRBV5-5|-|TRBJ2-1
CASSFPGGLYNEQFF
TGTGCCAGCAGCTTTCCCGGGGGCCTCTACAATGAGCAGTTCTTC
>-|TRBV19|-|TRBJ2-2
CASSIGTGELFF
TGTGCCAGTAGTATCGGCACCGGGGAGCTGTTTTTT
>-|TRBV14|-|TRBJ1-1
CASSPRESKFITGMNTEAFF
TGTGCCAGCAGCCCCCGGGAGTCAAAGTTCATAACTGGGATGAACACTGAAGCTTTCTTT
>-|TRBV6-5|TRBD1|TRBJ1-2
CASSYPPGTANYGYTF
TGTGCCAGCAGTTACCCGCCTGGGACAGCTAACTATGGCTACACCTTC
>few|TRBV28|-|TRBJ2-1
CASSFESRGNEQFF
TGTGCCAGCAGTTTCGAGTCCAGGGGCAATGAGCAGTTCTTC
>-|TRBV5-5|TRBD2|TRBJ2-5
CASSREARGEETQYF
TGTGCCAGCAGCCGGGAGGCTAGGGGAGAAGAGACCCAGTACTTC
>-|TRBV2|-|TRBJ2-2
CASKVAANTGELFF
TGTGCCAGCAAGGTGGCAGCTAACACCGGGGAGCTGTTTTTT
>few|TRBV5-1|-|TRBJ2-5
CASSGGWGIARETQYF
TGCGCCAGCAGCGGAGGATGGGGTATTGCGAGGGAGACCCAGTACTTC
>-|TRBV12-5|TRBD1|TRBJ1-5
CASGLGTGGWNQPQHF
TGTGCTAGTGGTTTGGGTACAGGGGGCTGGAATCAGCCCCAGCATTTT
>few|TRBV5-1|-|TRBJ1-1
CASSLGGSLSDTEAFF
TGCGCCAGCAGCTTGGGGGGGTCTTTGAGCGACACTGAAGCTTTCTTT
>few|TRBV9|-|TRBJ2-3
CASSVGHVTDTQYF
TGTGCCAGCAGCGTAGGACACGTAACAGATACGCAGTATTTT
>few|TRBV29-1|-|TRBJ1-1
CSVERGEDTEAFF
TGCAGCGTTGAAAGGGGGGAGGACACTGAAGCTTTCTTT